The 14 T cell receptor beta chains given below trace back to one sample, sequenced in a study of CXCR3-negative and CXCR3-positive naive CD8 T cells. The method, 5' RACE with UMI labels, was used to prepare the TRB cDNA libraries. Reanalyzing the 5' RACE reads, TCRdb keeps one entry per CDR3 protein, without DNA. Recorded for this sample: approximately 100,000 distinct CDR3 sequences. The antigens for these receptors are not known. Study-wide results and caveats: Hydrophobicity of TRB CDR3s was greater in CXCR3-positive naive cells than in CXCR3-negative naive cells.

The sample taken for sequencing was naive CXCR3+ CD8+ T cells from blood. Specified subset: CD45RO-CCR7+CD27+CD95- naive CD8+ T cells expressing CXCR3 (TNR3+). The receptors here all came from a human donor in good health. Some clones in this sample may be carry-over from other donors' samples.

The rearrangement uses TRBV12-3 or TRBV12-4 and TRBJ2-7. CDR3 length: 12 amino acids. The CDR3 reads CASSPRFYEQYF.

The CDR3 here is CSAMGLANYEQYF. The chain couples TRBV29-1 to TRBJ2-7; TCRdb names TRBD2, which stays unverified in the absence of DNA. The CDR3 covers 13 residues. Germline V gene data show CDR1 as SQVTM and CDR2 as ANQGSEA.

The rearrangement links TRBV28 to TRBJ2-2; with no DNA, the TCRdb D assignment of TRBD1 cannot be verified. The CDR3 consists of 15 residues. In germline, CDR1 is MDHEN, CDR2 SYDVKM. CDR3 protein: CASSLTPSTGGELFF.

CDR3 sequence: CATSRARESRELFF. The V call is TRBV15, the J call TRBJ2-2; there is no DNA to check the TCRdb D call of TRBD2. The CDR3 sequence is 14 residues long. Germline lookup yields CDR1 LNHNV and CDR2 YYDKDF (reference sequence).

This CDR3 reads CSVEPGRSTDTQYF. V gene TRBV29-1 combines with J gene TRBJ2-3; TCRdb proposes TRBD1, but this gene call is untestable without DNA. The CDR3 loop spans 14 amino acids. The germline CDR1 and CDR2 sequences are SQVTM and ANQGSEA.

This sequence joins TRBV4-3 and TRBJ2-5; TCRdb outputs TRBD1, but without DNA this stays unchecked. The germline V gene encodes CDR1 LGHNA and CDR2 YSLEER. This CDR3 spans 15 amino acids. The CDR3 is CASSQDRAPQETQYF.

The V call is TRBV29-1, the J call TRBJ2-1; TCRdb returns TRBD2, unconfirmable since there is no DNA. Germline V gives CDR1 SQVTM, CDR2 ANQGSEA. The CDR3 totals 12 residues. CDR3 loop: CSVLANYNEQFF.

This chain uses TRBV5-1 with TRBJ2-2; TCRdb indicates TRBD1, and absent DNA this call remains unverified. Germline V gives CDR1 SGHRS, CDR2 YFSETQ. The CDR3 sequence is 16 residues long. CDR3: CASSFSDRGPTGELFF.

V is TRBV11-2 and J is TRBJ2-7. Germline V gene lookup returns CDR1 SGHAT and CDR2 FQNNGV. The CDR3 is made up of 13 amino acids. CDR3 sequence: CASSLVGAYEQYF.

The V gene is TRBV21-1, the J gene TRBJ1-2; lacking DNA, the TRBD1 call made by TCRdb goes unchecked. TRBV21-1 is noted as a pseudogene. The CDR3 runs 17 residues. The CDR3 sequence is CASSGGGTNPPNYGYTF.

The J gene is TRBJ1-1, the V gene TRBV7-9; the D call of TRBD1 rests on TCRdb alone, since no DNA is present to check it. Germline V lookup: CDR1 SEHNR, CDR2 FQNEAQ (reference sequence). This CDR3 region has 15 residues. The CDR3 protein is CASSLVWGANTEAFF.

The CDR3 loop is CASSKGGTEGYGYTF. This chain links TRBV21-1 with TRBJ1-2; absent DNA, TCRdb's TRBD1 call cannot be checked. TRBV21-1 is labeled a pseudogene. The CDR3 is 15 amino acids.

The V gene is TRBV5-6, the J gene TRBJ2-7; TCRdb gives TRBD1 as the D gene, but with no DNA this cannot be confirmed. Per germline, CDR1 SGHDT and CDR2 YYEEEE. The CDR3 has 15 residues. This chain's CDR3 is CASSRAGQGAYEQYF.

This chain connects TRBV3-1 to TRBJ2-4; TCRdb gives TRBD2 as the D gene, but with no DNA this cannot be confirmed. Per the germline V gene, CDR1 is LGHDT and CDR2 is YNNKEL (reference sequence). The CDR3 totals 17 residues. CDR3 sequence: CASSQDGSGGAPDIQYF.